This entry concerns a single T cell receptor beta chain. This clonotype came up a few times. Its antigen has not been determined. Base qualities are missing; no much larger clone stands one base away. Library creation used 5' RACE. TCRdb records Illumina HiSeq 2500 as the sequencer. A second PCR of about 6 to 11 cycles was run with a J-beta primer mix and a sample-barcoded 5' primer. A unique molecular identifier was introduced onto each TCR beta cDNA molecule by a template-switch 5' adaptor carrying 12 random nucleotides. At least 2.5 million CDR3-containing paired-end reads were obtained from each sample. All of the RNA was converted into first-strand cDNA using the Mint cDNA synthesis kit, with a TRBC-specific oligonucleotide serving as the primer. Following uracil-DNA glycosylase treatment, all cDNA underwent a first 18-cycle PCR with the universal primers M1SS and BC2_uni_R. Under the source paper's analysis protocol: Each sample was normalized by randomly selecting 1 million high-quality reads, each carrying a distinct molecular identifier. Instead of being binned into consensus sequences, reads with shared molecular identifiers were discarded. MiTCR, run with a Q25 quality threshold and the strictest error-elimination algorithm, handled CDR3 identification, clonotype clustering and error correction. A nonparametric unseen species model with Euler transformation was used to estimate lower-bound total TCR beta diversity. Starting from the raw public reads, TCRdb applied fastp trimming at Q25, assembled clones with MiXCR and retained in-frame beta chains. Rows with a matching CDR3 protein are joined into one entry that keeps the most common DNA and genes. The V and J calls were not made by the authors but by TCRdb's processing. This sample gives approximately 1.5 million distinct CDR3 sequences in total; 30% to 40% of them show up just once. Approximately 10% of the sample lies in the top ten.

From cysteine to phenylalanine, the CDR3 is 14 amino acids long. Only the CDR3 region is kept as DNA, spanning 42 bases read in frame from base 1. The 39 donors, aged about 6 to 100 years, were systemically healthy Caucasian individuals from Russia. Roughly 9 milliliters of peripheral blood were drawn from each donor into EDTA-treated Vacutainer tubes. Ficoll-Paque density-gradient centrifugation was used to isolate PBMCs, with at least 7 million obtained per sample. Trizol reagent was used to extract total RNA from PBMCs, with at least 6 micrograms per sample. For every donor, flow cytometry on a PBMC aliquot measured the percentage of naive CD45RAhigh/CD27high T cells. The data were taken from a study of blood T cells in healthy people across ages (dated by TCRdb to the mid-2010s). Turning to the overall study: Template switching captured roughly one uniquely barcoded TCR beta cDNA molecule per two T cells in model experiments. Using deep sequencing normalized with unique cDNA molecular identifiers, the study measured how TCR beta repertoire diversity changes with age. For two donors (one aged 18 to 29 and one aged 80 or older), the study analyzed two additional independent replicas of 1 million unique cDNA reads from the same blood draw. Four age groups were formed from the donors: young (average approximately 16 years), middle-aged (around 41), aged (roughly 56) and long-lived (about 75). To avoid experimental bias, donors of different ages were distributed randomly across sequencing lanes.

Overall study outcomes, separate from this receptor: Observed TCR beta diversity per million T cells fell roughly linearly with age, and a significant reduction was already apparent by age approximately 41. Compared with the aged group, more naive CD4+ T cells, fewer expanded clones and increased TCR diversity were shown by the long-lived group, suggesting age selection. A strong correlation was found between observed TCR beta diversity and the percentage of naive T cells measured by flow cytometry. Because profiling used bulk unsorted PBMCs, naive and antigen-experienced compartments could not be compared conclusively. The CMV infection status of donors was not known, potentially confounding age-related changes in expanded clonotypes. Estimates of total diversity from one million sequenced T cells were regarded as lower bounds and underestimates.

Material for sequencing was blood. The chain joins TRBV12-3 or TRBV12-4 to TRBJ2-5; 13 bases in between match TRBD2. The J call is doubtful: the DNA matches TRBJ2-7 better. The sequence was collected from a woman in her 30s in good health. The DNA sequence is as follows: TGTGCCAGCAGTACCGGGACTAGCGGGAACGAGCAGTACTTC. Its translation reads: CASSTGTSGNEQYF.